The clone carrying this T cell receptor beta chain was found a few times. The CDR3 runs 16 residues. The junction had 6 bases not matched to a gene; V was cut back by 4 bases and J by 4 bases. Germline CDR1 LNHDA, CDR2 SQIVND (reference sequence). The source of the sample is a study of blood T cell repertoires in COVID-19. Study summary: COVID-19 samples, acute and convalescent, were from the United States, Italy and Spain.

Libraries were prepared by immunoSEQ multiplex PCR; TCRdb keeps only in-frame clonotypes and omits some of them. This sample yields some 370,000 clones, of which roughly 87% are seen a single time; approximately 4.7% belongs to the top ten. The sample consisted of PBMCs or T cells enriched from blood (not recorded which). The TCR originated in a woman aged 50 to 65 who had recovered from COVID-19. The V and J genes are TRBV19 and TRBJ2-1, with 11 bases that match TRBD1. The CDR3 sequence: CASSKTRDRGYNEQFF. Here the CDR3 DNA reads TGTGCCAGTAGTAAGACCCGGGACAGGGGGTACAATGAGCAGTTCTTC.